Below are 10 T cell receptor beta chains sequenced from a single sample in a study of control samples from healthy donors and cancer patients. Method: immunoSEQ multiplex PCR; TCRdb's copy keeps in-frame clones and lacks some. The data contain about 96,000 clones, about 92% of them singletons. Input material: blood. These receptors all stem from a man between 18 and 35 years old in good health.

The CDR3 coding sequence is TGTGCCAGTAGTCGAACGGGGACTAGCGGTAAAGAGACCCAGTACTTC. Translating it yields CASSRTGTSGKETQYF. The V and J genes are TRBV19 and TRBJ2-5; 11 bases line up with TRBD2. The CDR3 consists of 16 residues. Germline lookup yields CDR1 LNHDA and CDR2 SQIVND (reference sequence). V was clipped by 5 bases and J by 3 bases; unmatched bases: 8.

The chain is built from TRBV27 and TRBJ2-7; D ambiguous. Germline loops: CDR1 MNHEY, CDR2 SMNVEV (reference sequence). Trimming took off 5 bases at V and 3 bases at J, with 20 bases between the two ends. CDR3 size: 16 residues. In nucleotides, the CDR3 is TGTGCCAGCAGTCTGACGACAAGCCACCTATTCTACGAGCAGTACTTC. Amino acids: CASSLTTSHLFYEQYF.

The chain has TRBV6-2 or TRBV6-3 and TRBJ1-5; D not resolved. Trimming shortened V by 6 bases and J by 1 base, and 16 bases separated the two germline ends. Germline CDR1 and CDR2: MNHEY and SVGEGT. This CDR3 spans 16 amino acids. The CDR3 sequence is CASSYSLRASNQPQHF. CDR3 in DNA: TGTGCCAGCAGCTATAGCTTGAGGGCAAGCAATCAGCCCCAGCATTTT.

The V call is TRBV6-8, the J call TRBJ1-4; weak D call: TRBD1 (5 bases). V was cut by 5 bases and J by 8 bases, with 18 bases left in between. The germline V gene encodes CDR1 MNHGY and CDR2 SAAAGT. The CDR3 has 15 amino acids. The CDR3 nucleotides are TGTGCCAGCAGTGACTGCGGGGGTCCTCAGGAAAAACTGTTTTTT. Its protein is CASSDCGGPQEKLFF.

The chain recombines TRBV6-5 with TRBJ1-1; D may be TRBD1 (5 bases). This CDR3 comprises 15 residues. Germline V lookup: CDR1 MNHEY, CDR2 SVGAGI. V shed 6 bases and J shed 3 bases, with 17 bases lying between them. The DNA of the CDR3 is TGTGCCAGCAGCCTGACGGGGGATTGGGACACTGAAGCTTTCTTT. Protein sequence: CASSLTGDWDTEAFF.

The chain recombines TRBV2 with TRBJ1-5; D gene unclear. Germline lookup yields CDR1 SNHLY and CDR2 FYNNEI. V was trimmed by 3 bases and J by 0 bases, leaving 9 bases between them. CDR3 length: 15 amino acids. Written as DNA, the CDR3 is TGTGCCAGCAGTGACGCGGCTTATAGCAATCAGCCCCAGCATTTT. It translates to CASSDAAYSNQPQHF.

This clone was observed once. This chain joins TRBV6-5 and TRBJ1-2, with 7 bases matching TRBD1. V gave up 4 bases and J gave up 4 bases; unmatched junction bases: 3. There are 13 residues in the CDR3. The germline V gene encodes CDR1 MNHEY and CDR2 SVGAGI. CDR3 in amino acids: CASSLGQFYGYTF. In DNA form, the CDR3 reads TGTGCCAGCAGTTTGGGACAGTTCTATGGCTACACCTTC.

This clone was observed a single time. V and J are TRBV11-3 and TRBJ2-2, with 16 bases aligning to TRBD2. J was trimmed by 5 bases and V by 5 bases; bases with no gene match: 14. This CDR3 is built from 20 residues. Germline V gene lookup returns CDR1 SGHNT and CDR2 YENEEA. CDR3 region: CASSPLIYGGLAGGTGELFF. The CDR3 DNA follows: TGTGCCAGCAGCCCCCTTATTTATGGGGGACTAGCGGGAGGGACCGGGGAGCTGTTTTTT.

The V and J genes are TRBV12-3 or TRBV12-4 and TRBJ2-1, with no clear D. Trimming took off 3 bases at V and 5 bases at J, with 5 bases between the two ends. CDR3 size: 12 residues. The CDR3 nucleotides read TGTGCCAGCAGTTTCAGTAACAATGAGCAGTTCTTC. Amino acid sequence: CASSFSNNEQFF.

This chain uses TRBV5-1 with TRBJ2-2; possible D gene TRBD1, 5 bases. CDR1 SGHRS and CDR2 YFSETQ come from the germline V gene. The CDR3 loop spans 15 amino acids. V was shortened by 1 base and J by 6 bases, with 13 bases between the two germline ends. Written as DNA, the CDR3 is TGCGCCAGCAGCTTGATGACAGACGGAGCCGGGGAGCTGTTTTTT. Its translation is CASSLMTDGAGELFF.